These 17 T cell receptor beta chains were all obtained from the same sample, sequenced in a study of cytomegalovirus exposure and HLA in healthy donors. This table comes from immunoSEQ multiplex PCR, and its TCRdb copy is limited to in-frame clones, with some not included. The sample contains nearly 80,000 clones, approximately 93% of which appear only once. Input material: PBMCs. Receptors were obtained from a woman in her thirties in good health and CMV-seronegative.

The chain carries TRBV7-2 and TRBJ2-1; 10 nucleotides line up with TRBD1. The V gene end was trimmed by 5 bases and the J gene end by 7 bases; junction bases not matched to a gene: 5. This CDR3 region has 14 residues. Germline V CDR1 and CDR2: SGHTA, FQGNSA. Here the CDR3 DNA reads TGTGCCAGCAGCCGGGGGACAGGGGCGAATGAGCAGTTCTTC. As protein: CASSRGTGANEQFF.

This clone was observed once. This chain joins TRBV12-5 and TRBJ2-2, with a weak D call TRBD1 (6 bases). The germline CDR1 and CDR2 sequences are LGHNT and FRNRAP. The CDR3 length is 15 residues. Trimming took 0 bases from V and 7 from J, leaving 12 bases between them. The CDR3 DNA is TGTGCTAGTGGTTTGGTAGCAGGGGCAGGCGGGGAGCTGTTTTTT. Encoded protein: CASGLVAGAGGELFF.

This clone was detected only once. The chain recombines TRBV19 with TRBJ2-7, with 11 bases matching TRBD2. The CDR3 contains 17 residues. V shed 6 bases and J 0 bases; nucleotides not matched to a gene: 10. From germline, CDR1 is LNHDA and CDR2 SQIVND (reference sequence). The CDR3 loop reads CASSPPRTSGLSYEQYF. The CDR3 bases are TGTGCCAGTAGCCCACCCCGGACTAGCGGGCTCTCCTACGAGCAGTACTTC. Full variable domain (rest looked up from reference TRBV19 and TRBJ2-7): DGGITQSPKYLFRKEGQNVTLSCEQNLNHDAMYWYRQDPGQGLRLIYYSQIVNDFQKGDIAEGYSVSREKKESFPLTVTSAQKNPTAFYLCASSPPRTSGLSYEQYFGPGTRLTVT.

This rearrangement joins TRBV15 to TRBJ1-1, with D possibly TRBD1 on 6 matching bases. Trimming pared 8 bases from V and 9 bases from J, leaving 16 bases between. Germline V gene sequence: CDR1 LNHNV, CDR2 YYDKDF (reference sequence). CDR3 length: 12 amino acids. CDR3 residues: CATWGGAGQAFF. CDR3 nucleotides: TGTGCCACCTGGGGGGGGGCTGGGCAAGCTTTCTTT.

The CDR3 protein is CSVVNSLNTEAFF. The CDR3 nucleotides read TGCAGCGTTGTGAACAGCCTAAACACTGAAGCTTTCTTT. The chain carries TRBV29-1 and TRBJ1-1; D is undetermined. The germline CDR1 and CDR2 sequences are SQVTM and ANQGSEA. This CDR3 has 13 amino acids. The V gene lost 4 bases and the J gene lost 2 bases, with 11 bases spanning the gap.

The CDR3 nucleotides are TGCGCCAGCAGCCAAACGACAGGGGGTCAGGGTGGCTACACCTTC. Its protein is CASSQTTGGQGGYTF. The chain couples TRBV4-3 to TRBJ1-2, with TRBD1 identical over 9 bases. Looked up from germline, CDR1 is LGHNA and CDR2 is YSLEER. Unmatched junction bases numbered 8, after V lost 2 bases and J lost 7 bases. This CDR3 is 15 amino acids long.

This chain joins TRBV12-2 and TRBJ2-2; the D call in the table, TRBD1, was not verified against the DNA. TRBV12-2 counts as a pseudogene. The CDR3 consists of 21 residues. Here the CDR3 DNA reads TGTGCAAGTCGCTTAATGGGCTCGGGACAGATCTATTTTAACCACACCGGGGAGCTGTTTTTT. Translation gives CASRLMGSGQIYFNHTGELFF.

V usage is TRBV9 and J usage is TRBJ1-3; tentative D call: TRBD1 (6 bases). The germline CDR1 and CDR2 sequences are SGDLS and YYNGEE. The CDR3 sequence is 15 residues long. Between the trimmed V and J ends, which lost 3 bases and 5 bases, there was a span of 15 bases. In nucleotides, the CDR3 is TGTGCCAGCAGCGATATACGTACAGGGAGAAACACCATATATTTT. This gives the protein CASSDIRTGRNTIYF.

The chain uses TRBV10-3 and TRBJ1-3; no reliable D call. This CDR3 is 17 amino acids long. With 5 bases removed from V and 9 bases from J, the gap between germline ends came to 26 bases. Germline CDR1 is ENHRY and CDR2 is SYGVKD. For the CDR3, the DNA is TGTGCCATCAGTTCCATGGGCTCCGGGAGCCCAGGAGGCACCATATATTTT. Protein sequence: CAISSMGSGSPGGTIYF.

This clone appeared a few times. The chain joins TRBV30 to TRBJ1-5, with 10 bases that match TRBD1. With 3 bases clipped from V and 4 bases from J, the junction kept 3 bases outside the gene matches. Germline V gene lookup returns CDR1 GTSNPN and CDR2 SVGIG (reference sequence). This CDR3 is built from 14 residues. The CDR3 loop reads CAWSPGQGNQPQHF. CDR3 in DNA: TGTGCCTGGAGCCCGGGACAGGGGAATCAGCCCCAGCATTTT. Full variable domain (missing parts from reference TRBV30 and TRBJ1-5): SQTIHQWPATLVQPVGSPLSLECTVEGTSNPNLYWYRQAAGRGLQLLFYSVGIGQISSEVPQNLSASRPQDRQFILSSKKLLLSDSGFYLCAWSPGQGNQPQHFGDGTRLSIL.

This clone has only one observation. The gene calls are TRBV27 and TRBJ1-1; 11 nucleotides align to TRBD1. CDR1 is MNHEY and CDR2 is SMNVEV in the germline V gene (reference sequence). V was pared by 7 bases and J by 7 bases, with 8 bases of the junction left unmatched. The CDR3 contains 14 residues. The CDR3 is CASTRTGGFGEAFF. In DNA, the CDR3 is TGTGCCAGCACCCGGACAGGGGGCTTTGGTGAAGCTTTCTTT.

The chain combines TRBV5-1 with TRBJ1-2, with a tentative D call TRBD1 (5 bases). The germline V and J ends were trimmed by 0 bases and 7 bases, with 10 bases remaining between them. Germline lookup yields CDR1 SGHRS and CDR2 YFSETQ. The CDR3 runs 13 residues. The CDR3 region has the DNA TGCGCCAGCAGCTTGGACCGAAGGGGTGGCTACACCTTC. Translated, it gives CASSLDRRGGYTF.

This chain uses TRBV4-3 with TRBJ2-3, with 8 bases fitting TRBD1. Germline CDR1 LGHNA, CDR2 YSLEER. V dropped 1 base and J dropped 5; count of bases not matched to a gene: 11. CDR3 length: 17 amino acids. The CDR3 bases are TGCGCCAGCAGCCAAGGCCAGGGGGCCCGGGTCGTAGATACGCAGTATTTT. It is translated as CASSQGQGARVVDTQYF.

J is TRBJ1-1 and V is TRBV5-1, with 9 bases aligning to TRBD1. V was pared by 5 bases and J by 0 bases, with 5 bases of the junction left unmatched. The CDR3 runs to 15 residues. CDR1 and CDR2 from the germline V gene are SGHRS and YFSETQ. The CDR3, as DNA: TGCGCCAGCAGAAGTAGACAGGGGGTGAACACTGAAGCTTTCTTT. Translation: CASRSRQGVNTEAFF.

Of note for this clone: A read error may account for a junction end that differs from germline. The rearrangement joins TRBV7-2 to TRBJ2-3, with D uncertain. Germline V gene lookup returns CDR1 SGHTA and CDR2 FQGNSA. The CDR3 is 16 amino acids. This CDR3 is CASTLFATLRTDTQYF. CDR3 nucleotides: TGTGCCAGCACCTTATTCGCTACGCTACGCACAGATACGCAGTATTTT.

CDR3 bases: TGCGCCAGCAGCTCATCCGGGACAGGGTCTGAAGCTTTCTTT. Amino acids: CASSSSGTGSEAFF. The gene calls are TRBV5-1 and TRBJ1-1; 9 bases are shared with TRBD1. The CDR3 is made up of 14 amino acids. Germline loops: CDR1 SGHRS, CDR2 YFSETQ. The ends lost 3 bases at V and 6 bases at J; junction bases unmatched: 6.

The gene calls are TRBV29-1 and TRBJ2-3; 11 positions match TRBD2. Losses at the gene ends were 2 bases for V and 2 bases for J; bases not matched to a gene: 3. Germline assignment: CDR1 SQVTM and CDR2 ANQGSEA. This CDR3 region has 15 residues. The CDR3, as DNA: TGCAGCGTTGAAAGACTAGCGGGGTCCACAGATACGCAGTATTTT. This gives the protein CSVERLAGSTDTQYF.